A selection of T cell receptor beta chains follows, all from one sample in a study of cytomegalovirus exposure and HLA in healthy donors. TCRdb's table, derived via immunoSEQ multiplex PCR, lists solely in-frame clones and lacks some. This sample has approximately 59,000 clones, with roughly two thirds found just once. Source material: PBMCs. The receptors come from a man aged 40-49 years in good health and CMV-seropositive. Each CDR3 is given without its conserved first and last residue.

>TRBV5-1
ASSLAGPPDTQY
>TRBV6-4
ASSEMQGLASPNEQF
>TRBV11-2
ASNLSGTGVWEQY
>TRBV7-9
SSSPGTSEQF
>TRBV25-1
ASSELGQGISGNTIY
>TRBV7-9
ASGHTFSPYEQY
>TRBV27
ASSLVDRESPLH
>TRBV11-2
ASSLLPSGTGANVLT
>TRBV19
ASSIGSYLQGGELF
>TRBV11-3
ASSLARGVGTDTQY
>TRBV25-1
ASSEDSVAGVTGYEQY
>TRBV5-6
ASSWTGVDEQY
>TRBV20-1
SARVRIGYT
>TRBV5-6
ASTWGRKYYEQY
>TRBV11-3
ASSVGLLSTDTQY
>TRBV27
ASSFAPGQGIGYGELF
>TRBV5-4
ASSLGGQGYEQY
>TRBV7-9
ASSLRGSGNTIY
>TRBV9
ASTNSGGNTDTQY
>TRBV30
AWSPGTGGNEPQH
>TRBV9
ASSTGGEVYGYT
>TRBV5-5
ASSLAPGEGYEQY
>TRBV6-6
ASSSTWDSQETQY
>TRBV13
ASSRSGTSGASYEQY
>TRBV9
ASSDRDRATDTQY
>TRBV7-9
ASSQGTGILGYT
>TRBV14
ASSTGNGREQY
>TRBV29-1
SVEFGSGTGHSATDTQY
>TRBV11-3
ASSWVRGATDTQY
>TRBV6-5
ASSSGQLEAF
>TRBV10-3
AISDGTSGGETQY
>TRBV7-2
ASSLDRVGEQY
>TRBV4-3
ASSQDTQGGTDTQY
>TRBV11-3
ASSSQGRNSPLH
>TRBV15
ATSSVSLGGHGYT
>TRBV10-1
ASRNGQGCGYT
>TRBV30
AWNPGGAGAYGYT
>TRBV7-9
ASSPSYGYT